This T cell receptor (beta chain) is from a study of T cells in localized non-small cell lung cancer. Germline CDR1 and CDR2: SEHNR and FQNEAQ (reference sequence). The CDR3 is 16 residues long. V was pared by 3 bases and J by 3 bases, with 3 bases of the junction left unmatched. Using immunoSEQ multiplex PCR, the repertoire was profiled, and TCRdb retains in-frame clones only, with some absent. The sample has 53,000 or so clones; approximately 90% are singletons. Whole-study results and caveats: Adjacent lung exhibited a median of approximately 50 among the 100 most abundant tumor clones.

On this clone itself: Its antigen is not known.

The chain uses TRBV7-9 and TRBJ2-3; 13 bases agree with TRBD2. The material sequenced was peripheral blood, taken before any cancer treatment. This TCR came from a man aged 35-69 years with stage I lung adenocarcinoma. The CDR3 bases are TGTGCCAGCAGCTTCATGACTAGCGGGAGGACAGATACGCAGTATTTT. Its protein is CASSFMTSGRTDTQYF.